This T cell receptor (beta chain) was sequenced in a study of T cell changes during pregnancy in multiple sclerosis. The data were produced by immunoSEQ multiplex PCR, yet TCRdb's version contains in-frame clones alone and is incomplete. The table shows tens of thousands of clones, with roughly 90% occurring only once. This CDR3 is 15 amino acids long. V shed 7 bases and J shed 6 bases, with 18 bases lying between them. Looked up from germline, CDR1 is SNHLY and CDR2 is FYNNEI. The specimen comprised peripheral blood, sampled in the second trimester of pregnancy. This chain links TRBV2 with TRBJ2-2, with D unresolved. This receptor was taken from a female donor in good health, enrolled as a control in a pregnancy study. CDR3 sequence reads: CASNVDALDAGELFF. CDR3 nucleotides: TGTGCCAGCAACGTAGACGCCCTAGACGCCGGGGAGCTGTTTTTT.